This T cell receptor beta chain emerged from a study of T cells after yellow fever vaccination. Overall study results and limits: Some clonotypes were seen in both the CD4 and the CD8 compartments. These made up a small share and likely arose from convergent recombination. The secondary response was weaker, and its peak arrived faster, on day 5 versus 15.

This clonotype was detected only a few times. Its cognate antigen is unknown. The CDR3 totals 12 residues. V lost 2 bases and J lost 3, with 5 bases in between. Germline loops: CDR1 SGHTA, CDR2 FQGNSA. TCRdb analysed the 5' RACE reads with MiXCR anew, one entry per CDR3 protein. The table records some 160,000 distinct CDR3 sequences, around 9.3% of them present only once. This clonotype was obtained from a man younger than 35 who received the YFV17D yellow fever vaccine. The V gene is TRBV7-2, the J gene TRBJ2-7; D call uncertain. The sample here was CD8+ T cells sorted from PBMCs, taken 45 days after the yellow fever booster vaccination. The CDR3: CASSLLHYEQYF. The CDR3 nucleotides read TGTGCCAGCAGCTTATTACACTACGAGCAGTACTTC.